This TCR beta chain was documented in a study of blood T cells in healthy people across ages. With a J-beta primer mix and a sample-barcoded 5' primer, a second PCR ran about 7 to 12 cycles. MiXCR was run by TCRdb on the 5' RACE reads, yielding one entry per CDR3 protein. The table has about 670,000 distinct CDR3 sequences, approximately 52% seen once; the top ten hold approximately 12%. V lost 3 bases and J 3 bases, leaving 26 bases between the germline ends. The CDR3 sequence is 19 residues long. CDR1 KGHSH and CDR2 LQKENI come from the germline V gene. Study-level results: Age showed a roughly linear inverse relationship with TCR beta diversity per million T cells. Using unsorted PBMCs precluded a conclusive naive versus antigen-experienced comparison.

This clonotype was found many times. What it binds is not known. Healthy individuals of Caucasian origin from Russia, aged roughly 6 to 100, served as donors. Each sample provided at least 6 micrograms of extracted total RNA. The chain combines TRBV18 with TRBJ2-5; no clear D. Sequenced: blood. The receptor was isolated from a woman older than 75 in good health. CDR3 coding DNA: TGTGCCAGCTCACCTGTGGGCACAGCTGGCTATTCGGGCAAAGAGACCCAGTACTTC. Its translation: CASSPVGTAGYSGKETQYF.